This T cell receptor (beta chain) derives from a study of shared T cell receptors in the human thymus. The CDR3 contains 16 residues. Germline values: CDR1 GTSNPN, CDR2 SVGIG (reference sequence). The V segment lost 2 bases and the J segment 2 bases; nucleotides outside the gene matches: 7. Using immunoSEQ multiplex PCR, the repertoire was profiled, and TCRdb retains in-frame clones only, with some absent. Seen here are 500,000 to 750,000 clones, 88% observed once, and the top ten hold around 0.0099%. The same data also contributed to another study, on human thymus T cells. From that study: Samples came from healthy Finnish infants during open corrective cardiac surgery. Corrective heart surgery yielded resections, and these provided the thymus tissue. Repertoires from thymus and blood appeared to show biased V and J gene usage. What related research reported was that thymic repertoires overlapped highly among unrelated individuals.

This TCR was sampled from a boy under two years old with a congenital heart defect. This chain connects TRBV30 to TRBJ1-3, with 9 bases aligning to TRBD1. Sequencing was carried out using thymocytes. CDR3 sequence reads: CAWSRDRVPPGNTIYF. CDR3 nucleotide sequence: TGTGCCTGGAGTAGGGACAGGGTCCCCCCTGGAAACACCATATATTTT.